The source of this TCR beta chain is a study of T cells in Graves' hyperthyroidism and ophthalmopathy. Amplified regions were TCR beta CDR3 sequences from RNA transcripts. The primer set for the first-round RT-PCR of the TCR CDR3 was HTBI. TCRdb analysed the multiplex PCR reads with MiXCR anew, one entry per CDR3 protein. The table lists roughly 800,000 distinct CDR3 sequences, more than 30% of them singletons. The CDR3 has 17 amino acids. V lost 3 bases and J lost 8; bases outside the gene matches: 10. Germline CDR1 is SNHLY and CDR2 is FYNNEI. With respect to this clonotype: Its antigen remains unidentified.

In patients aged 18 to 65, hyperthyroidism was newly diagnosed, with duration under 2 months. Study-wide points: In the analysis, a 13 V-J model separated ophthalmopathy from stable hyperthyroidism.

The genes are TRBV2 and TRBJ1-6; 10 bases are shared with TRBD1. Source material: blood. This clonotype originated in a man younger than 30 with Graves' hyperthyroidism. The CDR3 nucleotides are TGTGCCAGCAGTGACCTACGGACAGGGGGACAAGATTCACCCCTCCACTTT. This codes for CASSDLRTGGQDSPLHF.